This is a list of T cell receptor beta chains from one sample in a study of identical twins. TCRdb ran MiXCR on the 5' RACE reads and lists one entry per CDR3 protein. The data show over 550,000 distinct CDR3 sequences, about 7.6% seen once. This same sample was also taken into another study, of yellow fever vaccine responses in identical twins.

The sample comprised PBMCs. The receptors stem from a woman aged 18-29 years in good health. Each CDR3 is given with its conserved first and last residue. D genes are given only for firm matches. Clone size is stated in some rows and not others, as once, few, many or a class when expanded.

19,TRBV6-5,TRBJ2-6,many,TRBD2,CASSSLAGGLLSGANVLTF,TGTGCCAGCAGTTCACTAGCGGGAGGCCTCCTCTCTGGGGCCAACGTCCTGACTTTC
17,TRBV7-4,TRBJ1-5,few,.,CASSPSQTNYSNQPQHF,TGTGCCAGCAGCCCTTCACAAACGAACTATAGCAATCAGCCCCAGCATTTT
15,TRBV5-1,TRBJ2-1,few,TRBD1,CASSTGQGVYNEQFF,TGCGCCAGCAGCACAGGACAGGGGGTTTACAATGAGCAGTTCTTC
15,TRBV29-1,TRBJ2-6,many,TRBD1,CSVETGGSGANVLTF,TGCAGCGTTGAGACAGGGGGGTCTGGGGCCAACGTCCTGACTTTC
14,TRBV6-4,TRBJ2-6,many,.,CASGQTSGANVLTF,TGTGCCAGCGGACAGACCTCTGGGGCCAACGTCCTGACTTTC
16,TRBV2,TRBJ2-3,.,TRBD2,CASSEIAGGGTDTQYF,TGTGCCAGCAGTGAAATAGCGGGAGGGGGCACAGATACGCAGTATTTT
15,TRBV27,TRBJ2-1,.,.,CASSLEGNSYIEQFF,TGTGCCAGCAGTTTAGAGGGGAACTCCTACATTGAGCAGTTCTTC
15,TRBV20-1,TRBJ2-1,.,.,CSARDFRQGINEQFF,TGCAGTGCTAGAGATTTTCGTCAGGGGATAAATGAGCAGTTCTTC
12,TRBV29-1,TRBJ2-1,.,.,CSATPPANEQFF,TGCAGCGCCACCCCTCCTGCCAATGAGCAGTTCTTC
17,TRBV13,TRBJ2-6,.,.,CASSLGGLSSGANVLTF,TGTGCCAGCAGCTTAGGGGGGCTTAGCTCTGGGGCCAACGTCCTGACTTTC
15,TRBV5-6,TRBJ1-3,few,TRBD1,CASSLRGGPGNTIYF,TGTGCCAGCAGCTTGAGAGGGGGCCCTGGAAACACCATATATTTT
14,TRBV4-1,TRBJ2-1,.,.,CASSQPGRYNEQFF,TGCGCCAGCAGCCAGCCGGGACGATACAATGAGCAGTTCTTC
14,TRBV3-1,TRBJ1-1,few,.,CASSAAQGTTEAFF,TGTGCCAGCAGCGCGGCCCAGGGGACCACTGAAGCTTTCTTT
14,TRBV20-1,TRBJ1-5,few,.,CSAAEQGRNQPQHF,TGCAGTGCTGCCGAACAGGGCCGCAATCAGCCCCAGCATTTT
15,TRBV27,TRBJ2-3,few,TRBD2,CASSQARGGGDTQYF,TGTGCCAGCAGCCAAGCCCGGGGGGGTGGAGATACGCAGTATTTT
14,TRBV18,TRBJ1-2,many,.,CASSPPRRDYGYTF,TGTGCCAGCTCACCACCCCGGAGGGACTATGGCTACACCTTC
14,TRBV20-1,TRBJ2-3,few,.,CSETGRTSTDTQYF,TGCAGTGAAACGGGACGGACCAGCACAGATACGCAGTATTTT
16,TRBV18,TRBJ1-3,few,.,CASSPNPREPGNTIYF,TGTGCCAGCTCACCCAACCCGCGAGAGCCTGGAAACACCATATATTTT
13,TRBV29-1,TRBJ1-1,.,TRBD1,CSVLGQPNTEAFF,TGCAGCGTCCTGGGACAGCCGAACACTGAAGCTTTCTTT
14,TRBV5-6,TRBJ2-3,.,.,CASSLVSRTDTQYF,TGTGCCAGCAGCTTGGTGTCGCGCACAGATACGCAGTATTTT
12,TRBV11-2,TRBJ1-2,.,.,CASSLVEAALTF,TGTGCCAGCAGCTTAGTCGAGGCCGCCCTCACCTTC
17,TRBV5-1,TRBJ2-6,.,.,CASSPGQFSSGANVLTF,TGCGCCAGCAGCCCCGGACAGTTTAGCTCTGGGGCCAACGTCCTGACTTTC
15,TRBV4-1,TRBJ1-1,many,TRBD1,CASSQGRTGGTEAFF,TGCGCCAGCAGCCAAGGTCGGACAGGGGGCACTGAAGCTTTCTTT
15,TRBV5-1,TRBJ1-5,few,.,CASSFQGDSNQPQHF,TGCGCCAGCAGCTTCCAGGGAGATAGCAATCAGCCCCAGCATTTT
15,TRBV10-3,TRBJ1-1,many,.,CAITPQLGTNTEAFF,TGTGCCATCACGCCCCAACTTGGAACGAACACTGAAGCTTTCTTT
16,TRBV16,TRBJ2-7,few,.,CASSQSVVAEGYEQYF,TGTGCCAGCAGCCAATCTGTAGTAGCGGAGGGATACGAGCAGTACTTC
16,TRBV6-5,TRBJ2-1,.,TRBD1,CASSYSHRGPVNEQFF,TGTGCCAGCAGTTACTCCCACAGGGGGCCAGTCAATGAGCAGTTCTTC
17,TRBV6-5,TRBJ1-5,.,.,CASSYSKQGSSNQPQHF,TGTGCCAGCAGTTACTCGAAGCAGGGATCGAGCAATCAGCCCCAGCATTTT
19,TRBV9,TRBJ2-2,many,.,CASSVSAGQKLANTGELFF,TGTGCCAGCAGCGTAAGTGCGGGACAAAAGCTCGCGAACACCGGGGAGCTGTTTTTT
12,TRBV20-1,TRBJ2-5,.,.,CSATPSGETQYF,TGCAGTGCAACCCCTAGTGGAGAGACCCAGTACTTC
15,TRBV6-2/TRBV6-3,TRBJ2-7,.,TRBD2,CASSSPGTSHYEQYF,TGTGCCAGCAGTAGCCCCGGGACTAGTCACTACGAGCAGTACTTC
14,TRBV29-1,TRBJ1-2,few,.,CSVEERDGADGYTF,TGCAGCGTTGAAGAAAGGGACGGGGCCGATGGCTACACCTTC
13,TRBV10-3,TRBJ2-7,few,TRBD2,CATGLAEIYEQYF,TGTGCCACTGGACTAGCGGAGATATACGAGCAGTACTTC
14,TRBV3-1,TRBJ2-3,once,TRBD1,CASSLIPGGYTRYF,TGTGCCAGCAGCCTAATTCCAGGGGGCTATACGCGGTATTTT
15,TRBV12-3/TRBV12-4,TRBJ2-2,many,.,CASSLRLANTGELFF,TGTGCCAGCAGTTTACGGTTAGCGAACACCGGGGAGCTGTTTTTT
16,TRBV24-1,TRBJ2-3,many,.,CATSDWKLFGTDTQYF,TGTGCCACCAGTGATTGGAAACTTTTCGGTACAGATACGCAGTATTTT
14,TRBV20-1,TRBJ1-1,many,TRBD1,CSARVGQGVTEAFF,TGCAGTGCTAGAGTCGGACAGGGGGTCACTGAAGCTTTCTTT
11,TRBV6-5,TRBJ1-4,few,.,CASRMEGRLFF,TGTGCCAGCAGGATGGAGGGGAGGCTGTTTTTT
14,TRBV20-1,TRBJ2-5,many,TRBD2,CSARMGLATETQYF,TGCAGTGCGAGGATGGGACTAGCGACAGAGACCCAGTACTTC
13,TRBV2,TRBJ2-4,.,.,CASSVEAKNIQYF,TGTGCCAGCAGTGTGGAGGCCAAAAACATTCAGTACTTC
16,TRBV18,TRBJ2-1,few,TRBD2,CASSQSGGTSYNEQFF,TGTGCCAGCTCACAAAGCGGGGGGACCTCCTACAATGAGCAGTTCTTC
15,TRBV14,TRBJ2-1,.,TRBD2,CASSQISGSHNEQFF,TGTGCCAGCAGCCAAATTAGCGGGAGCCACAATGAGCAGTTCTTC
10,TRBV29-1,TRBJ2-1,many,.,CSVEYNEQFF,TGCAGCGTTGAATACAATGAGCAGTTCTTC
15,TRBV5-1,TRBJ1-3,.,.,CASSLAEGSGNTIYF,TGCGCCAGCAGCTTGGCCGAGGGCTCTGGAAACACCATATATTTT
14,TRBV29-1,TRBJ2-7,many,TRBD1,CSVVGTVQNYEQYF,TGCAGCGTAGTCGGGACAGTCCAAAACTACGAGCAGTACTTC
16,TRBV15,TRBJ2-5,.,TRBD2,CATRVGLAGPQETQYF,TGTGCCACCAGGGTGGGACTAGCGGGGCCCCAAGAGACCCAGTACTTC
15,TRBV20-1,TRBJ1-1,.,.,CSARDSRGRGTEAFF,TGCAGTGCTAGAGATAGCAGGGGTCGAGGCACTGAAGCTTTCTTT
15,TRBV5-1,TRBJ2-1,.,.,CASSVSGARYNEQFF,TGCGCCAGCAGCGTGTCGGGGGCGAGGTACAATGAGCAGTTCTTC
17,TRBV20-1,TRBJ2-2,.,TRBD2,CSASGETSGSNTGELFF,TGCAGTGCTAGTGGGGAGACTAGCGGGTCGAACACCGGGGAGCTGTTTTTT
11,TRBV2,TRBJ2-4,.,TRBD2,CATEAGGIQYF,TGTGCCACGGAAGCGGGGGGCATTCAGTACTTC
12,TRBV12-3/TRBV12-4,TRBJ2-2,many,.,CASSPSVGELFF,TGTGCCAGCAGCCCCTCGGTAGGGGAGCTGTTTTTT
15,TRBV11-2,TRBJ2-4,few,.,CASTHRGLAKNIQYF,TGTGCCAGCACCCACCGGGGATTAGCCAAAAACATTCAGTACTTC
15,TRBV29-1,TRBJ2-2,many,TRBD2,CSVTGLAGGPGELFF,TGCAGCGTTACCGGACTAGCGGGAGGGCCCGGGGAGCTGTTTTTT